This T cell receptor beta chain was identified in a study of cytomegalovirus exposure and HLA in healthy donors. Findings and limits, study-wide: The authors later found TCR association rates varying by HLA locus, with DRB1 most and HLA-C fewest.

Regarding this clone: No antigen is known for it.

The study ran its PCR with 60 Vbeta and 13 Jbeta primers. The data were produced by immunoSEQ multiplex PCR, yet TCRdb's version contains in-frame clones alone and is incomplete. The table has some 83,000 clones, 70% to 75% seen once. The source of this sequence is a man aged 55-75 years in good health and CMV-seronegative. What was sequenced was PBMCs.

Here the CDR3 reads CASSYGRVDYEQYF. CDR3 in DNA: TGTGCCAGCAGTTACGGCAGGGTGGACTACGAGCAGTACTTC. The chain combines TRBV6-6 with TRBJ2-7; tentative D call: TRBD1 (5 bases). Trimming took off 2 bases at V and 3 bases at J, with 11 bases between the two ends. The germline CDR1 and CDR2 sequences are MNHNY and SVGAGI (reference sequence). The CDR3 totals 14 residues.